This entry lists 29 T cell receptor beta chains sequenced from one sample in a study of control samples from healthy donors and cancer patients. Generated by immunoSEQ multiplex PCR, the TCRdb table keeps only in-frame clones and is missing some. The table includes about 73,000 clones, less than 95% detected once. What was sequenced was blood. These receptors all stem from a woman between 40 and 50 years old in good health.

The rearrangement joins TRBV5-6 to TRBJ2-1; possible D gene TRBD2, 6 bases. The CDR3 is made up of 13 amino acids. In germline, CDR1 is SGHDT, CDR2 YYEEEE. Trimming took 7 bases from V and 1 from J, leaving 9 bases between them. The DNA for the CDR3 is TGTGCCAGCGAGGGGACTTCCTACAATGAGCAGTTCTTC. As protein: CASEGTSYNEQFF.

The CDR3 coding sequence is TGTGCCAGCCGGAAACTTAGCTCCTACAATGAGCAGTTCTTC. Translating gives CASRKLSSYNEQFF. V and J are TRBV6-6 and TRBJ2-1; D is ambiguous. V lost 8 bases to trimming and J lost 0 bases, with 11 bases between them. In germline, CDR1 is MNHNY, CDR2 SVGAGI (reference sequence). The CDR3 extends over 14 amino acids.

V gene TRBV10-3 combines with J gene TRBJ2-5; no reliable D call. Trimming removed 6 bases at V and 2 bases at J, with 10 bases between. Per germline, CDR1 ENHRY and CDR2 SYGVKD. CDR3 length: 13 residues. CDR3 amino acids: CAISGRQQETQYF. For the CDR3, the DNA is TGTGCCATCAGCGGACGGCAACAAGAGACCCAGTACTTC.

The rearrangement links TRBV5-1 to TRBJ1-4; 9 bases are a match to TRBD1. V lost 4 bases and J lost 8; bases outside the gene matches: 6. The CDR3 contains 14 residues. In germline, CDR1 is SGHRS, CDR2 YFSETQ. This chain's CDR3 is CASSLGTGREKLFF. CDR3 bases: TGCGCCAGCAGCCTCGGGACAGGGCGGGAAAAACTGTTTTTT. The variable domain in full, completed from reference TRBV5-1 and TRBJ1-4, reads KAGVTQTPRYLIKTRGQQVTLSCSPISGHRSVSWYQQTPGQGLQFLFEYFSETQRNKGNFPGRFSGRQFSNSRSEMNVSTLELGDSALYLCASSLGTGREKLFFGSGTQLSVL.

V usage is TRBV9 and J usage is TRBJ2-7; D is possibly TRBD1 (6 bases). Germline V gene data show CDR1 as SGDLS and CDR2 as YYNGEE. This CDR3 contains 15 residues. The germline V and J ends were trimmed by 2 bases and 6 bases, with 18 bases remaining between them. The CDR3 region is CASSVATGRAGEQYF. CDR3 DNA: TGTGCCAGCAGCGTGGCGACAGGCAGGGCGGGCGAGCAGTACTTC.

CDR3 loop: CASSSLTAGGMETQYF. CDR3 in DNA: TGCGCCAGCAGCTCCCTAACAGCAGGGGGGATGGAGACCCAGTACTTC. V is TRBV5-1 and J is TRBJ2-5, with D possibly TRBD1 on 7 matching bases. The germline CDR1 and CDR2 sequences are SGHRS and YFSETQ. The CDR3 covers 16 residues. The V end was cut by 3 bases, the J end by 5 bases, with 20 bases between.

This clone was detected once. One junction end does not reproduce the germline sequence, and a read error may be involved. This chain connects TRBV7-7 to TRBJ1-5; a possible D gene is TRBD1 (5 bases). Germline assignment: CDR1 SSHAT and CDR2 FNYEAQ (reference sequence). The CDR3 consists of 12 residues. The CDR3 sequence: CASSLGGGAQHF. In DNA form, the CDR3 reads TGTGCTAGCAGCTTAGGTGGAGGGGCTCAGCATTTT.

V and J are TRBV6-1 and TRBJ1-3; no reliable D call. Trimming left V 3 bases short and J 4 bases short, with 7 bases between. This CDR3 has 13 amino acids. Germline V gene sequence: CDR1 MNHNS, CDR2 SASEGT. The CDR3 sequence is CASSESAGNTIYF. The CDR3 DNA is TGTGCCAGCAGTGAGAGTGCCGGAAACACCATATATTTT.

This CDR3 reads CASSLLGDEQYF. The CDR3 DNA is TGTGCCAGCAGCTTATTGGGGGACGAGCAGTACTTC. V is TRBV7-2 and J is TRBJ2-7; D possibly matches TRBD1 or TRBD2 (5 bases each). Trimming pared 2 bases from V and 5 bases from J, leaving 7 bases between. Germline V gene lookup returns CDR1 SGHTA and CDR2 FQGNSA. The CDR3 loop spans 12 amino acids.

The rearrangement joins TRBV10-1 to TRBJ2-3, with D perhaps TRBD1 (6 bases). CDR3 size: 16 residues. Deletions cut 0 bases from V and 4 bases from J, with 14 bases between. Germline CDR1 and CDR2: WNHNN and SYGVQD (reference sequence). The CDR3 region has the DNA TGCGCCAGCAGTGAGTCTGGGGGCAGTGGGGCAGATACGCAGTATTTT. Translating gives CASSESGGSGADTQYF.

This chain links TRBV5-1 with TRBJ1-1, with D maybe TRBD1 (6 bases). Germline V lookup: CDR1 SGHRS, CDR2 YFSETQ. Deletions cut 3 bases from V and 6 bases from J, with 18 bases between. The CDR3 has 15 amino acids. The CDR3 nucleotides read TGCGCCAGCAGCTCCGGTGGTTGGGGGGCTTCTGAAGCTTTCTTT. Translated: CASSSGGWGASEAFF.

The chain links TRBV14 to TRBJ1-2; no reliable D call. The CDR3 contains 14 residues. V was clipped by 3 bases and J by 2 bases, with 10 bases between them. Germline lookup yields CDR1 SGHDN and CDR2 FVKESK. DNA for the CDR3: TGTGCCAGCAGCCAGGGGATATTCAACTATGGCTACACCTTC. Translating it yields CASSQGIFNYGYTF.

V usage is TRBV9 and J usage is TRBJ1-1; D gene unclear. The germline gives CDR1 SGDLS, CDR2 YYNGEE. This CDR3 spans 12 amino acids. Trimming left V 3 bases short and J 7 bases short, with 10 bases between. The DNA of the CDR3 is TGTGCCAGCAGCGGGGTTACAGATGAAGCTTTCTTT. It specifies CASSGVTDEAFF.

The rearrangement links TRBV7-8 to TRBJ2-1; 11 bases agree with TRBD2. The CDR3 length is 16 residues. V lost 4 bases and J lost 7; bases outside the gene matches: 9. Germline V gene sequence: CDR1 SGHVS, CDR2 FQNEAQ. The CDR3 spells CASSYISGRAGNEQFF. The CDR3 DNA reads TGTGCCAGCAGCTATATTAGCGGGAGGGCCGGGAATGAGCAGTTCTTC.

The J gene is TRBJ2-3, the V gene TRBV19; 8 bases map to TRBD2. Trimming removed 2 bases from V and 5 bases from J; junction bases left unmatched: 6. CDR3 size: 15 residues. Germline V gene data show CDR1 as LNHDA and CDR2 as SQIVND (reference sequence). Here the CDR3 DNA reads TGTGCCAGTAGTATACGGCGGGGGGACGTAGATACGCAGTATTTT. Protein: CASSIRRGDVDTQYF.

This clone was recorded only once. The genes are TRBV3-1 (or the pseudogene TRBV3-2) and TRBJ1-1, with D hard to call. Trimming shortened V by 4 bases and J by 2 bases, and 11 bases separated the two germline ends. Germline assignment: CDR1 LGHDT and CDR2 YNNKEL (reference sequence). This CDR3 comprises 14 residues. As DNA, the CDR3 is TGTGCCAGCAGCCCCCGGGCTTTTAACACTGAAGCTTTCTTT. Protein sequence: CASSPRAFNTEAFF.

This chain uses TRBV23-1 with TRBJ1-3, with unresolved D. TRBV23-1 is treated as an ORF (open reading frame) with a function not yet certain. The CDR3 spans 17 residues. V dropped 5 bases and J dropped 2 bases, with 19 bases sitting between them. The CDR3 region has the DNA TGCGCCAGCAGTTCATATCCCGTTCGTGGGACTGGAAACACCATATATTTT. This gives the protein CASSSYPVRGTGNTIYF.

This chain uses TRBV5-1 with TRBJ2-1; D tentatively fits TRBD1 or TRBD2 (5 bases each). V was cut by 2 bases and J by 6 bases, with 15 bases left in between. This CDR3 contains 15 residues. Germline CDR1 and CDR2: SGHRS and YFSETQ. The CDR3 reads CASSFRLAGGNEQFF. The CDR3 nucleotides read TGCGCCAGCAGCTTTAGGCTAGCTGGGGGCAATGAGCAGTTCTTC.

In the case of this clone: The same CDR3 can be traced to other DNA sequences in this sample. V and J are TRBV18 and TRBJ1-5; 9 bases map to TRBD1. In germline, CDR1 is KGHSH, CDR2 LQKENI. Trimming cost V 3 bases and J 4 bases; bases outside gene matches: 1. The CDR3 runs 14 residues. Here the CDR3 reads CASSPGQGNQPQHF. In DNA form, the CDR3 reads TGTGCCAGCTCACCGGGACAGGGAAATCAGCCCCAGCATTTT.

The CDR3 region has the DNA TGTGCCAGCAGTCCCCGGGTGGCCGAAAAACTGTTTTTT. It is translated as CASSPRVAEKLFF. J is TRBJ1-4 and V is TRBV27, with unresolved D. Trimming stripped 5 bases from V and 8 bases from J, with 12 bases between. Germline values: CDR1 MNHEY, CDR2 SMNVEV (reference sequence). The CDR3 runs to 13 residues.

The gene calls are TRBV3-1 (or the pseudogene TRBV3-2) and TRBJ2-1; 11 bases fit TRBD2. From germline, CDR1 is LGHDT and CDR2 YNNKEL (reference sequence). Trimming cost V 4 bases and J 6 bases; bases outside gene matches: 11. The CDR3 has 17 amino acids. The DNA of the CDR3 is TGTGCCAGCAGCCGGGGTAATAGCGGGGGGGCCTCCAATGAGCAGTTCTTC. Amino acids: CASSRGNSGGASNEQFF.

V gene TRBV15 combines with J gene TRBJ2-7; D is possibly TRBD1 or TRBD2 (6 bases each). Trimming took 1 base from V and 3 from J, leaving 13 bases between them. The V gene's germline CDR1 is LNHNV and CDR2 YYDKDF (reference sequence). The CDR3 is 15 residues long. The CDR3 region is CATSRARGPIYEQYF. As DNA, the CDR3 is TGTGCCACCAGCAGAGCCCGGGGGCCGATCTACGAGCAGTACTTC.

The chain recombines TRBV7-6 with TRBJ1-1; 10 bases are a match to TRBD1. Germline assignment: CDR1 SGHVS and CDR2 FNYEAQ. J was trimmed by 6 bases and V by 4 bases; bases with no gene match: 14. There are 17 residues in the CDR3. The CDR3 is CASSSLRTGGVGAEAFF. For the CDR3, the DNA is TGTGCCAGCAGCTCTCTCCGGACAGGGGGGGTTGGGGCTGAAGCTTTCTTT.

V and J are TRBV7-2 and TRBJ1-5, with D unresolved. CDR1 is SGHTA and CDR2 is FQGNSA in the germline V gene. Trimming stripped 5 bases from V and 3 bases from J, with 11 bases between. The CDR3 length is 14 residues. DNA of the CDR3: TGTGCCAGCAGCATTACAGAGTTCAATCAGCCCCAGCATTTT. This gives the protein CASSITEFNQPQHF.

V is TRBV6-1 and J is TRBJ1-5; 7 bases align to TRBD1. CDR1 and CDR2 (germline): MNHNS, SASEGT. The CDR3 has 16 amino acids. V shed 4 bases and J 4 bases; nucleotides not matched to a gene: 10. As DNA, the CDR3 is TGTGCCAGCAGTGGACGCCGGGACAGTTCTAATCAGCCCCAGCATTTT. Its translation is CASSGRRDSSNQPQHF.

V is TRBV29-1 and J is TRBJ2-1; 9 nucleotides line up with TRBD1. CDR1 and CDR2 from the germline V gene are SQVTM and ANQGSEA. The ends lost 8 bases at V and 8 bases at J; junction bases unmatched: 10. The CDR3 length is 13 residues. CDR3: CSFRDRASYEQFF. CDR3 coding DNA: TGCAGCTTCCGGGACAGGGCGTCGTATGAGCAGTTCTTC.

The chain has TRBV25-1 and TRBJ1-4, with 8 bases matching TRBD1. J lost 4 bases, V lost 3 bases, and 4 bases had no gene match. Germline CDR1 is MGHDK and CDR2 is SYGVNS. CDR3 length: 15 amino acids. CDR3 amino acids: CASSDTGGNNEKLFF. In DNA form, the CDR3 reads TGTGCCAGCAGTGACACAGGGGGAAATAATGAAAAACTGTTTTTT.

This chain uses TRBV20-1 with TRBJ1-2; D unresolved. Germline V gene lookup returns CDR1 DFQATT and CDR2 SNEGSKA (reference sequence). V lost 6 bases and J 4 bases, leaving 6 bases between the germline ends. This CDR3 spans 10 amino acids. The CDR3 DNA follows: TGCAGTGCAGGACCCTATGGCTACACCTTC. This gives the protein CSAGPYGYTF.

This clone is a singleton in its sample. The chain has TRBV19 and TRBJ1-5, with a tentative D call TRBD1 (6 bases). Germline CDR1 and CDR2: LNHDA and SQIVND (reference sequence). V lost 7 bases, J lost 1 base, and 14 bases lay in between. This CDR3 is built from 15 residues. The CDR3 sequence is CASMRGSVSNQPQHF. The CDR3 DNA sequence: TGTGCCAGTATGAGGGGGTCGGTGAGCAATCAGCCCCAGCATTTT. Combining the CDR3 with reference TRBV19 and TRBJ1-5 gives the whole variable domain DGGITQSPKYLFRKEGQNVTLSCEQNLNHDAMYWYRQDPGQGLRLIYYSQIVNDFQKGDIAEGYSVSREKKESFPLTVTSAQKNPTAFYLCASMRGSVSNQPQHFGDGTRLSIL.